One TCR beta chain is described in this entry. What it binds is unknown. The source of the sample is a study of T cell responses to AZD1222 COVID-19 vaccine. Trimming left V 2 bases short and J 0 bases short, with 11 bases between. The CDR3 extends over 16 amino acids. Germline CDR1 is MDHEN and CDR2 is SYDVKM. Study-wide results and caveats: Vaccine-associated CD4 TCRs spanned spike, dominant at 160-218 and 743-854. Most donors were white British, females outnumbered males, and clonal diversity was possibly underestimated. Only five or six individuals given AZD1222 were seropositive at baseline.

Here immunoSEQ multiplex PCR was the method, and the copy in TCRdb shows in-frame clones only, minus some. The sample lists around 100,000 clones, about 87% occurring once. The TCR was taken from an adult in good health. The rearrangement joins TRBV28 to TRBJ2-4; no reliable D call. This sample comprised peripheral blood, obtained on day 0 of AZD1222 vaccination. CDR3 nucleotide sequence: TGTGCCAGCAGTTTAATCCAAGACATAGCCAAAAACATTCAGTACTTC. Protein sequence: CASSLIQDIAKNIQYF.